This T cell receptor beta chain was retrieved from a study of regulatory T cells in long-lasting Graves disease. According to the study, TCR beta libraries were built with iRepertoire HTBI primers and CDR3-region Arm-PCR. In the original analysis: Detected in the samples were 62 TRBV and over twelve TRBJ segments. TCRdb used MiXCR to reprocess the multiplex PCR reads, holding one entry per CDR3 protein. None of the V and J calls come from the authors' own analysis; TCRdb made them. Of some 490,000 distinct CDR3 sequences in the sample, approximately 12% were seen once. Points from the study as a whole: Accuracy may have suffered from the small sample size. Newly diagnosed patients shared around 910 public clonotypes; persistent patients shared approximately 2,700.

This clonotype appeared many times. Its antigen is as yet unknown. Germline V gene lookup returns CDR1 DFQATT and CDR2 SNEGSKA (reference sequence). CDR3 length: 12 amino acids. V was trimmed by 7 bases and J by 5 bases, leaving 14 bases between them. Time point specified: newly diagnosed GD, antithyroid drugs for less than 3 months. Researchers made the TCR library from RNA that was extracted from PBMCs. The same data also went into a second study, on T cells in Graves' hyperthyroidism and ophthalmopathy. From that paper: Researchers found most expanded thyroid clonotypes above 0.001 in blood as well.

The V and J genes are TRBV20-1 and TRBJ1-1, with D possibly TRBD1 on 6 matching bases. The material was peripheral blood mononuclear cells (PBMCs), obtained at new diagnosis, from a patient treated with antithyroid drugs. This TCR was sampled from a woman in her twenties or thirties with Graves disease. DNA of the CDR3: TGCAGTGTCGAGCAGGGGAGGACTGAAGCTTTCTTT. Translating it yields CSVEQGRTEAFF.